The source of this T cell receptor (beta chain) is a study of human T cells and chemical hapten exposure. At the level of the study: Patients, predominantly female, presented with alopecia areata, totalis or universalis. From small differences in pooled library volume came most of the variation in per-sample TCR yields.

TCRdb fed the RACE reads into MiXCR, producing one record per CDR3 protein. The sample holds 180,000 or so distinct CDR3 sequences; about 22% are singletons and the top ten take around 2.5%. Documented time point: patch test 3, about 24 weeks after DPC sensitization. Treatment in this sample: therapeutic diphenylcyclopropenone sensitization with weekly scalp DPC. Unfractionated whole blood was the source from which total RNA was extracted. Trimming took 3 bases from V and 6 from J; bases not matched to a gene: 8. This CDR3 spans 14 amino acids. CDR1 SQVTM and CDR2 ANQGSEA come from the germline V gene. Details on this clonotype: The antigen remains unidentified.

Study-wide results and limits: Counts of expanded TCRs (at PT1) showed a positive correlation with patch test score.

The chain combines TRBV29-1 with TRBJ2-1, with 7 bases that match TRBD1. The sequencing used whole blood, collected in connection with sensitization to the hapten diphenylcyclopropenone (DPC). This sequence was found in a middle-aged woman with alopecia areata. Some clones in this sample may be carry-over from other donors' samples. The CDR3: CSVDTGYRGNEQFF. The CDR3 DNA is TGCAGCGTTGACACTGGCTACAGGGGCAATGAGCAGTTCTTC.